This T cell receptor beta chain stems from a study of blood T cell repertoires in COVID-19. About the study: In each case, the material was cDNA or gDNA derived from T cells, B-cell-depleted T cells, or PBMCs.

In the authors' methods: Amplification from reference gene primers served as the basis for estimated nucleated cell counts. TCRdb's copy holds only in-frame clones and misses some; the assay was immunoSEQ multiplex PCR. The DNA was the basis for D and trimming; V, J and clone size are from that table. Of around 280,000 clones in the sample, roughly 89% were seen once. Clinical history reported by participants formed the basis on which cohorts were assigned. V lost 4 bases and J 8 bases, leaving 8 bases between the germline ends. Germline V gene data show CDR1 as MNHNY and CDR2 as SVGAGI (reference sequence). The CDR3 totals 12 residues.

This chain connects TRBV6-6 to TRBJ1-4; TRBD1 is a possible D gene (5 bases). The source of this sequence is a woman under 30 with acute COVID-19. Sequenced input: PBMCs or T cells enriched from blood (not recorded which). CDR3 residues: CASSFNREKLFF. The CDR3 coding sequence is TGTGCCAGCAGTTTCAACAGGGAAAAACTGTTTTTT.